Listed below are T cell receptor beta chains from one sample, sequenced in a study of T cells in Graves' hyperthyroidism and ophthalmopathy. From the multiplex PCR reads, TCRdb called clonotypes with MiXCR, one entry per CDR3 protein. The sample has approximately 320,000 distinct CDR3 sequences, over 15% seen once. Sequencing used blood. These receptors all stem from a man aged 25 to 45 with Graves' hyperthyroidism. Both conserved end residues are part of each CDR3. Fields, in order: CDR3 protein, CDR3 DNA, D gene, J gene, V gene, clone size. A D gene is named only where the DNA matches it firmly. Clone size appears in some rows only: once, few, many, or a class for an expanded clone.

CSARGSAEHVAQYF,TGCAGTGCTAGAGGTAGCGCTGAACACGTGGCCCAGTACTTC,NA,TRBJ2-5,TRBV20-1,many
CASTPLGAGELFF,TGTGCCAGCACGCCATTAGGGGCCGGGGAGCTGTTTTTT,NA,TRBJ2-2,TRBV25-1,NA
CAWAYGTGYAEQFF,TGTGCCTGGGCCTACGGGACAGGGTACGCGGAGCAGTTCTTC,TRBD1,TRBJ2-1,TRBV30,few
CASGRPGQGANEQYF,TGTGCCAGCGGGCGACCGGGACAGGGGGCGAACGAGCAGTACTTC,TRBD1,TRBJ2-7,TRBV12-3/TRBV12-4,few
CASSHTTASGGVGNTVYF,TGTGCCAGCAGCCATACTACAGCTTCAGGGGGAGTTGGAAACACCGTATATTTT,TRBD1,TRBJ1-3,TRBV11-2,NA
CASSIQTGLGEKLFF,TGTGCCAGCTCAATACAGACAGGGCTAGGAGAAAAACTGTTTTTT,TRBD1,TRBJ1-4,TRBV18,many
CSAKTRLGTSYNEQFF,TGCAGTGCCAAAACCCGTTTGGGGACTAGCTACAATGAGCAGTTCTTC,TRBD2,TRBJ2-1,TRBV20-1,many
CASSPAGMSNQPQHF,TGTGCCAGCAGTCCGGCGGGCATGAGCAATCAGCCCCAGCATTTT,NA,TRBJ1-5,TRBV28,many
CASAGSRGSYEQYF,TGTGCCAGCGCCGGTAGCAGAGGGTCCTACGAGCAGTACTTC,NA,TRBJ2-7,TRBV11-2,many
CACSGTRANYGYTF,TGTGCCTGCAGCGGGACAAGAGCTAACTATGGCTACACCTTC,NA,TRBJ1-2,TRBV30,many
CSARLAGPLYEQYF,TGCAGTGCTAGACTAGCGGGGCCCCTCTACGAGCAGTACTTC,TRBD2,TRBJ2-7,TRBV20-1,few
CASSPGQATGELFF,TGTGCCAGCAGCCCGGGACAGGCCACCGGGGAGCTGTTTTTT,TRBD1,TRBJ2-2,TRBV12-3/TRBV12-4,NA
CASNLQTGMGGAFF,TGTGCCAGCAACCTACAGACAGGGATGGGAGGAGCTTTCTTT,TRBD1,TRBJ1-1,TRBV27,many
CATSRDTSEAGYTF,TGTGCCACCAGCAGGGACACGTCCGAGGCTGGCTACACCTTC,NA,TRBJ1-2,TRBV15,NA
CASSPEGIGETQYF,TGTGCCAGCAGCCCCGAGGGGATAGGAGAGACCCAGTACTTC,NA,TRBJ2-5,TRBV6-1,many
CASSPQIGGTGENYGYTF,TGTGCCAGCAGTCCTCAAATCGGAGGGACAGGGGAAAACTATGGCTACACCTTC,TRBD1,TRBJ1-2,TRBV27,NA
CASSYRGRAFF,TGTGCCAGCAGTTACCGGGGGAGAGCTTTCTTT,NA,TRBJ1-1,TRBV6-6,many
CASSFGTITSAGELFF,TGTGCCAGCAGCTTCGGGACGATAACCTCGGCCGGGGAGCTGTTTTTT,NA,TRBJ2-2,TRBV13,few
CASSLVARQGGGYTF,TGCGCCAGCAGCTTGGTGGCCCGACAGGGCGGTGGCTACACCTTC,TRBD1,TRBJ1-2,TRBV5-1,many
CASSGALSLRYTF,TGTGCCAGCAGTGGGGCGCTTAGTCTGCGCTACACCTTC,NA,TRBJ1-2,TRBV12-3/TRBV12-4,few
CAIPNQGAGPNYGYTF,TGTGCCATCCCAAACCAGGGGGCGGGACCTAACTATGGCTACACCTTC,TRBD1,TRBJ1-2,TRBV10-3,few
CAWSVLAMGGTDTQYF,TGTGCCTGGAGTGTACTAGCCATGGGGGGCACAGATACGCAGTATTTT,NA,TRBJ2-3,TRBV30,NA
CASTVAGVGANEQFF,TGTGCCAGCACCGTAGCGGGAGTGGGCGCCAATGAGCAGTTCTTC,TRBD2,TRBJ2-1,TRBV11-1,many
CASSLLGGEQYF,TGTGCCAGCAGTTTATTGGGGGGGGAGCAGTACTTC,TRBD2,TRBJ2-7,TRBV28,many
CASSGLVMETQYF,TGTGCCAGCAGCGGACTAGTGATGGAGACCCAGTACTTC,TRBD2,TRBJ2-5,TRBV6-1,NA
CASISRGNFNTEAFF,TGTGCCAGCATCTCCAGGGGAAACTTCAACACTGAAGCTTTCTTT,NA,TRBJ1-1,TRBV13,many